Shown below are 22 T cell receptor beta chains from a single sample sequenced in a study of long-term antiretroviral therapy in people with HIV. Researchers ran immunoSEQ v3.0 at survey level. Generated by immunoSEQ multiplex PCR, the TCRdb table keeps only in-frame clones and is missing some. The data contain 15,000 to 20,000 clones, roughly nine tenths of them seen just once; the ten biggest clones take up roughly 10%. The sequencing here drew on unsorted PBMCs, taken 4.2 years after starting antiretroviral therapy. The receptors come from a man in his fifties with HIV.

This clone has a single count. The chain uses TRBV29-1 and TRBJ2-3, with 7 bases matching TRBD1. This CDR3 is 15 amino acids long. Germline V lookup: CDR1 SQVTM, CDR2 ANQGSEA. The trim removed 6 bases at V and 0 bases at J, leaving 9 bases unmatched. DNA of the CDR3: TGCAGCGTGAGCCGGACAGGTACTAGCACAGATACGCAGTATTTT. Encoded protein: CSVSRTGTSTDTQYF.

The chain has TRBV5-4 and TRBJ1-1, with D perhaps matching TRBD1 (6 bases). The ends were cut back, 3 bases at V and 0 bases at J, with 15 bases in the middle. CDR3 length: 16 amino acids. Germline-derived CDR1 and CDR2 are SGHNT and YYREEE (reference sequence). In DNA form, the CDR3 reads TGTGCCAGCAGCTCTCCCCTAAGGGGGATGAACACTGAAGCTTTCTTT. This encodes CASSSPLRGMNTEAFF.

CDR3 DNA: TGTGCCAGCAGTGAATCGGGGACTTACACCGGGGAGCTGTTTTTT. As protein: CASSESGTYTGELFF. The chain recombines TRBV6-1 with TRBJ2-2; possibly TRBD2 for D (6 bases). Germline values: CDR1 MNHNS, CDR2 SASEGT. Trimming left V 2 bases short and J 3 bases short, with 10 bases between. There are 15 residues in the CDR3.

The chain links TRBV5-1 to TRBJ2-4, with 7 nucleotides matching TRBD1. The CDR3 length is 17 residues. Germline lookup yields CDR1 SGHRS and CDR2 YFSETQ. Trimming removed 0 bases from V and 5 bases from J; junction bases left unmatched: 11. The CDR3 region is CASSLVGTAFGENIQYF. The CDR3 nucleotides are TGCGCCAGCAGCTTGGTTGGGACAGCCTTTGGCGAAAACATTCAGTACTTC. The full variable domain, rest sourced from reference TRBV5-1 and TRBJ2-4, is KAGVTQTPRYLIKTRGQQVTLSCSPISGHRSVSWYQQTPGQGLQFLFEYFSETQRNKGNFPGRFSGRQFSNSRSEMNVSTLELGDSALYLCASSLVGTAFGENIQYFGAGTRLSVL.

J is TRBJ1-3 and V is TRBV6-6, with D perhaps matching TRBD1 (5 bases). Germline CDR1 is MNHNY and CDR2 is SVGAGI (reference sequence). CDR3 length equals 16 residues. V lost 0 bases and J lost 4, with 13 bases in between. The CDR3 DNA follows: TGTGCCAGCAGTTACTCGATCAGGGTGGCCGGAAACACCATATATTTT. This codes for CASSYSIRVAGNTIYF.

The rearrangement links TRBV7-6 to TRBJ1-5; D uncertain. The CDR3 spans 13 residues. With 0 bases removed from V and 5 bases from J, the gap between germline ends came to 5 bases. CDR1 and CDR2 (germline): SGHVS, FNYEAQ. The CDR3 DNA sequence: TGTGCCAGCAGCTTAGCTCAGGATCAGCCCCAGCATTTT. This codes for CASSLAQDQPQHF.

The chain links TRBV19 to TRBJ1-1; possibly TRBD1 for D (6 bases). The CDR3 runs 14 residues. Trimming shortened V by 4 bases and J by 3 bases, and 12 bases separated the two germline ends. Germline V gives CDR1 LNHDA, CDR2 SQIVND (reference sequence). CDR3 in amino acids: CASSTVGGYTEAFF. The DNA of the CDR3 is TGTGCCAGTAGTACCGTCGGGGGCTACACTGAAGCTTTCTTT.

This clone showed up just once. The chain couples TRBV6-1 to TRBJ2-7, with D perhaps TRBD1 or TRBD2 (5 bases each). The V gene's germline CDR1 is MNHNS and CDR2 SASEGT. V lost 8 bases to trimming and J lost 5 bases, with 19 bases between them. The CDR3 is 14 amino acids. This CDR3 is CASRDPRRDHEQYF. The CDR3 nucleotides read TGTGCCAGCCGAGACCCGAGAAGGGACCACGAGCAGTACTTC.

The J gene is TRBJ2-6, the V gene TRBV6-5; D ambiguous. The germline V and J ends were trimmed by 7 bases and 4 bases, with 8 bases remaining between them. The CDR3 spans 13 residues. Germline CDR1 reads MNHEY; CDR2 reads SVGAGI. The CDR3 bases are TGTGCCAGCACCCCCGGGGGGGCCAACGTCCTGACTTTC. Translation: CASTPGGANVLTF.

The chain links TRBV18 to TRBJ2-3; D not certain. The CDR3 consists of 17 residues. Looked up from germline, CDR1 is KGHSH and CDR2 is LQKENI. V was cut by 6 bases and J by 2 bases, with 21 bases left in between. CDR3 region: CASSPIGRTEDTDTQYF. DNA for the CDR3: TGTGCCAGCTCGCCAATTGGCAGGACGGAAGACACAGATACGCAGTATTTT.

The J gene is TRBJ2-5, the V gene TRBV7-8; 7 bases agree with TRBD1. Per the germline V gene, CDR1 is SGHVS and CDR2 is FQNEAQ. V was pared by 5 bases and J by 7 bases, with 13 bases of the junction left unmatched. This CDR3 comprises 15 residues. CDR3 nucleotides: TGTGCCAGCAGCCAAGGGACAGCTTCAAGAGGGACCCAGTACTTC. This sequence encodes CASSQGTASRGTQYF.

The chain combines TRBV4-2 with TRBJ1-4; 9 positions match TRBD1. Germline CDR1 LGHNA, CDR2 YNFKEQ. The trim removed 3 bases at V and 2 bases at J, leaving 7 bases unmatched. This CDR3 comprises 17 residues. CDR3 loop: CASSQDGQGLTNEKLFF. CDR3 coding DNA: TGTGCCAGCAGCCAGGACGGACAGGGGTTGACTAATGAAAAACTGTTTTTT.

The gene calls are TRBV11-2 and TRBJ2-3; D is ambiguous. The CDR3 loop spans 13 amino acids. The V gene's germline CDR1 is SGHAT and CDR2 FQNNGV. V was shortened by 1 base and J by 4 bases, with 6 bases between the two germline ends. CDR3 DNA sequence: TGTGCCAGCAGCTTAGTTGTCGCAGATACGCAGTATTTT. This encodes CASSLVVADTQYF.

The V gene is TRBV18, the J gene TRBJ1-6; TRBD1 might be the D (5 bases). V was pared by 3 bases and J by 5 bases, with 14 bases between. Germline CDR1 reads KGHSH; CDR2 reads LQKENI. This CDR3 has 16 residues. The CDR3 DNA sequence: TGTGCCAGCTCACCCGGTTGGGGGAAAAATAATTCACCCCTCCACTTT. Its protein is CASSPGWGKNNSPLHF.

The V call is TRBV5-6, the J call TRBJ2-3; 14 bases are shared with TRBD2. Trimming at V came to 1 base and at J to 6 bases, leaving 4 bases not matched to a gene. Germline V gene data show CDR1 as SGHDT and CDR2 as YYEEEE. This CDR3 is built from 16 residues. CDR3 region: CASSLRGLAGVDTQYF. The CDR3 DNA is TGTGCCAGCAGCTTGAGGGGACTAGCGGGGGTGGATACGCAGTATTTT.

The chain employs TRBV7-2 and TRBJ1-5, with 8 bases fitting TRBD1. The V and J ends lost 5 bases and 7 bases, in that order; junction bases with no gene match: 4. The CDR3 is 13 residues long. Per the germline V gene, CDR1 is SGHTA and CDR2 is FQGNSA. This CDR3 reads CASSVDRGQPQHF. CDR3 sequence (DNA): TGTGCCAGCAGCGTTGACAGGGGACAGCCCCAGCATTTT.

CDR3 sequence reads: CASSQDLGQGRLRFF. The CDR3 bases are TGCGCCAGCAGCCAAGATCTGGGGCAGGGTAGGCTTCGTTTCTTT. This sequence joins TRBV4-3 and TRBJ1-1, with D perhaps TRBD1 (5 bases). The CDR3 is 15 residues long. Trimming took off 0 bases at V and 13 bases at J, with 21 bases between the two ends. CDR1 is LGHNA and CDR2 is YSLEER in the germline V gene.

The gene calls are TRBV9 and TRBJ1-2; TRBD1 aligns across 11 bases. With V trimmed by 4 bases and J by 6 bases, 11 bases remained unmatched. The V gene's germline CDR1 is SGDLS and CDR2 YYNGEE. This CDR3 region has 16 residues. The CDR3 DNA follows: TGTGCCAGCAGCATCGGCCTCCTGGACAGGGGGCATGGCTACACCTTC. It encodes CASSIGLLDRGHGYTF.

The V call is TRBV18, the J call TRBJ1-1; tentative D call: TRBD1 (6 bases). Germline CDR1 is KGHSH and CDR2 is LQKENI. This CDR3 has 16 residues. The ends were cut back, 6 bases at V and 0 bases at J, with 17 bases in the middle. The CDR3 DNA follows: TGTGCCAGCTCTGGGCAAGGGGGGTCGATGAACACTGAAGCTTTCTTT. Translated: CASSGQGGSMNTEAFF.

This sequence joins TRBV5-4 and TRBJ2-3; D might be TRBD1 (7 bases). Trimming pared 7 bases from V and 0 bases from J, leaving 15 bases between. Looked up from germline, CDR1 is SGHNT and CDR2 is YYREEE (reference sequence). The CDR3 sequence is 15 residues long. Here the CDR3 DNA reads TGTGCCAGCGGAAATCAGGGGGGCAGCACAGATACGCAGTATTTT. Its translation is CASGNQGGSTDTQYF.

This clone has a handful of counts. The gene calls are TRBV27 and TRBJ2-1, with D possibly TRBD1 on 6 matching bases. Germline V lookup: CDR1 MNHEY, CDR2 SMNVEV (reference sequence). V lost 10 bases and J 2 bases, leaving 18 bases between the germline ends. This CDR3 is built from 15 residues. CDR3 loop: CATRVGAETYNEQFF. The CDR3, as DNA: TGTGCCACCAGGGTGGGGGCCGAAACCTACAATGAGCAGTTCTTC.

This chain links TRBV4-3 with TRBJ1-2; D call uncertain. Germline V lookup: CDR1 LGHNA, CDR2 YSLEER. V lost 6 bases to trimming and J lost 5 bases, with 13 bases between them. CDR3 size: 13 residues. The DNA for the CDR3 is TGCGCCAGCAGTCCAAGTACTCAGTATGGCTACACCTTC. Amino acid sequence: CASSPSTQYGYTF.